This TCR beta chain was identified during a study of beta chain features in type 1 diabetes. Study-wide results and limits: Sequencing used cDNA, and cells with high TCR expression could therefore be over-represented. Sampled from patients, naive, central memory and Treg TCRB repertoires appeared more similar than those sampled from healthy donors. The question of HLA type influencing TCRB rearrangement was one that remained unresolved here. Among patients with Type 1 diabetes, TCRB CDR3s were moderately but significantly shorter in every one of the four CD4+ subsets.

The entirety of the isolated RNA underwent reverse transcription, so expressed TCRB transcripts were sequenced. Only in-frame clones appear in the TCRdb table, and some are missing; sequencing was by immunoSEQ multiplex PCR. This table has 250,000 to 300,000 clones, approximately 8.1% appearing once. This clone was counted a few times. Its cognate antigen is unknown. CDR1 is LGHNA, CDR2 YNFKEQ, per germline. With 4 bases removed from V and 3 bases from J, the gap between germline ends came to 14 bases. This CDR3 region has 15 residues. What was sequenced was central memory CD4+ T cells from blood. The chain joins TRBV4-2 to TRBJ2-3, with a possible D match to TRBD1 (5 bases). This sequence was found in a woman in her late teens or twenties in good health. CDR3 loop: CASSRGHEPTDTQYF. Here the CDR3 DNA reads TGTGCCAGCAGCCGCGGACATGAACCGACAGATACGCAGTATTTT.